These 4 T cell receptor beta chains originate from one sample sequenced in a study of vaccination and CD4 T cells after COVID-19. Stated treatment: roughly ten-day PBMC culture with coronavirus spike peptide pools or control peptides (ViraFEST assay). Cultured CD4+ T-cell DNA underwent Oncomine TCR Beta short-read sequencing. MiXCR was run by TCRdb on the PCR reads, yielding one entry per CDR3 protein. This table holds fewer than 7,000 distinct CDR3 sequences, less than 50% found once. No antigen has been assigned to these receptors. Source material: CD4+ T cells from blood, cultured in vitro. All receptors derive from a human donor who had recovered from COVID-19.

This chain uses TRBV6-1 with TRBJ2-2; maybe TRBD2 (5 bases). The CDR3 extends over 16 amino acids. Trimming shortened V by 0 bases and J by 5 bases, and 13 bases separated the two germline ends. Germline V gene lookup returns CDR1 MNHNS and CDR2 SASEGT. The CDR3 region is CASSEASYPGTGELFF. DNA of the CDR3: TGTGCCAGCAGTGAAGCTTCCTACCCGGGGACCGGGGAGCTGTTTTTT.

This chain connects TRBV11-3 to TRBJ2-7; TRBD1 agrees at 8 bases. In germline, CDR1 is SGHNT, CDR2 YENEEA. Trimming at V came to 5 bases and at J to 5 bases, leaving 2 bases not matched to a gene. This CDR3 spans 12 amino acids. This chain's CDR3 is CASSTTGDEQYF. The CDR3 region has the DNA TGTGCCAGCAGCACGACAGGGGACGAGCAGTACTTC.

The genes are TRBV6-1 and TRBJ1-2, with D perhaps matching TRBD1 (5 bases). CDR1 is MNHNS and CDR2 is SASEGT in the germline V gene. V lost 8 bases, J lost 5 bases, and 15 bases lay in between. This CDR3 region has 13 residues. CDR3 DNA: TGTGCCAGCGGTAGGGACTCGACTTATGGCTACACCTTC. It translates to CASGRDSTYGYTF.

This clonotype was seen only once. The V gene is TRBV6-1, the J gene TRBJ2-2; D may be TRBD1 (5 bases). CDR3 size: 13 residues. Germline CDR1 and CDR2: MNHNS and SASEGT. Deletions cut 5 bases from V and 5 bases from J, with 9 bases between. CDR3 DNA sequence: TGTGCCAGCAGTATAGGACATACCGGGGAGCTGTTTTTT. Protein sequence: CASSIGHTGELFF.